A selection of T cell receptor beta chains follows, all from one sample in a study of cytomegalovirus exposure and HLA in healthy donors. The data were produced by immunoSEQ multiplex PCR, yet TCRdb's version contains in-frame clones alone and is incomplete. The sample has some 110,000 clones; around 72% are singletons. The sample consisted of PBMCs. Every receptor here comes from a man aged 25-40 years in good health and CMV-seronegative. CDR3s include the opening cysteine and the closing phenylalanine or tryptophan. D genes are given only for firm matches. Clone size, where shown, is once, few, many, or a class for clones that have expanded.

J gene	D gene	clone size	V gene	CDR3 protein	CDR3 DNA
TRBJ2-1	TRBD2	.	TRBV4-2	CASSPLWRAGVNEQFF	TGTGCCAGCAGCCCCCTCTGGCGGGCGGGAGTTAATGAGCAGTTCTTC
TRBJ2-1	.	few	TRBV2	CASSEVYRRLDLQFF	TGTGCCAGCAGTGAAGTTTACCGCCGACTGGACTTACAGTTCTTC
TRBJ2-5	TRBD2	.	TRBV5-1	CASSLISGGVQETQYF	TGCGCCAGCAGCTTGATCAGCGGGGGGGTGCAAGAGACCCAGTACTTC
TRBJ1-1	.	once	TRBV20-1	CSARPVTEAFF	TGCAGTGCTAGACCAGTCACCGAAGCTTTCTTT
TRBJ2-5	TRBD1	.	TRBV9	CASRPGQRSKETQYF	TGTGCCAGCAGACCGGGACAGAGGAGTAAAGAGACCCAGTACTTC
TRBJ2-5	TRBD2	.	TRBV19	CASRSRRGGETQYF	TGTGCCAGTAGGTCCCGACGGGGGGGAGAGACCCAGTACTTC
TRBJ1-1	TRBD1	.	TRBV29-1	CSVEQGAAAFF	TGCAGCGTTGAACAGGGGGCGGCGGCTTTCTTT
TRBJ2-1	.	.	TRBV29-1	CSVERGGDRNLNEQFF	TGCAGCGTTGAAAGGGGGGGGGACCGTAACCTCAATGAGCAGTTCTTC
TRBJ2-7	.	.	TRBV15	CATSRAGLSYEQYF	TGTGCCACCAGCAGAGCGGGACTCTCCTACGAGCAGTACTTC
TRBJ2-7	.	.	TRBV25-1	CASSQGKRHEQYF	TGTGCCAGCAGCCAGGGAAAGCGCCACGAGCAGTACTTC